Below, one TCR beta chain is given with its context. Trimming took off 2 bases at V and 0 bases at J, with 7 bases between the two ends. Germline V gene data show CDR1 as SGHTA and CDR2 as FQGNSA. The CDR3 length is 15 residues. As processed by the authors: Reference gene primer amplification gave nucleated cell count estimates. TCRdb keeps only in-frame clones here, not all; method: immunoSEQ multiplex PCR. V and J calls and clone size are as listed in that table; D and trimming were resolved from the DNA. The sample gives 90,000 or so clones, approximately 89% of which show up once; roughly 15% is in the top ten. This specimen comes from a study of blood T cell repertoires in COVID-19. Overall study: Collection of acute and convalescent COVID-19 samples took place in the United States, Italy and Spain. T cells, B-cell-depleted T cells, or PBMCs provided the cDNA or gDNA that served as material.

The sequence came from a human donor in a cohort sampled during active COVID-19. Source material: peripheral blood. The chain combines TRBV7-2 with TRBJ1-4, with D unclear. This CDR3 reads CASSLSGATNEKLFF. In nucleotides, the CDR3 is TGTGCCAGCAGCTTAAGCGGAGCAACTAATGAAAAACTGTTTTTT.